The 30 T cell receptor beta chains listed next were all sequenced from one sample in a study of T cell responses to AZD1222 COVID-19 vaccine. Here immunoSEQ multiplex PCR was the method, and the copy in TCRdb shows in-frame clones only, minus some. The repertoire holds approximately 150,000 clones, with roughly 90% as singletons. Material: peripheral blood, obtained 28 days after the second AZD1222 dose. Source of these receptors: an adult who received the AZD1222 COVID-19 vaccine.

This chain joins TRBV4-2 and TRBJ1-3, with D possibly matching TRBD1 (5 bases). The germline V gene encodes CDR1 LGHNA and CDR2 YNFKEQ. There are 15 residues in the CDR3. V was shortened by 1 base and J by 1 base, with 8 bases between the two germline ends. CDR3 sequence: CASSQGQGSGNTIYF. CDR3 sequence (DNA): TGTGCCAGCAGCCAAGGGCAGGGTTCTGGAAACACCATATATTTT.

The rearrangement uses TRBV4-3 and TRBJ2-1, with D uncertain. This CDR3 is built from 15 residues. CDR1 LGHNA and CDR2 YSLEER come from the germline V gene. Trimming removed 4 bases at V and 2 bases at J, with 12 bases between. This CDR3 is CASSPERTAYNEQFF. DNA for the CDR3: TGCGCCAGCAGCCCCGAACGGACGGCCTACAATGAGCAGTTCTTC.

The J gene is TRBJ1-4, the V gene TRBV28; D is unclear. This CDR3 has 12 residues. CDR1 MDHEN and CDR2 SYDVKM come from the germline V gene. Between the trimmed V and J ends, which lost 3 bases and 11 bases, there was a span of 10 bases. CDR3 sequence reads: CASSLEFGKLFF. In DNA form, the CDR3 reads TGTGCCAGCAGTTTGGAATTTGGGAAACTGTTTTTT.

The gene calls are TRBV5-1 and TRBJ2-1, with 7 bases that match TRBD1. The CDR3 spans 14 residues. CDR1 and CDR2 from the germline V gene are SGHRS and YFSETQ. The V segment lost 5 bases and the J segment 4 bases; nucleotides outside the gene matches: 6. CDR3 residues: CASSPDRLYNEQFF. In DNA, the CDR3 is TGCGCCAGCAGTCCGGACAGGCTTTACAATGAGCAGTTCTTC. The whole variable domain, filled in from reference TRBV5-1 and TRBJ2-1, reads KAGVTQTPRYLIKTRGQQVTLSCSPISGHRSVSWYQQTPGQGLQFLFEYFSETQRNKGNFPGRFSGRQFSNSRSEMNVSTLELGDSALYLCASSPDRLYNEQFFGPGTRLTVL.

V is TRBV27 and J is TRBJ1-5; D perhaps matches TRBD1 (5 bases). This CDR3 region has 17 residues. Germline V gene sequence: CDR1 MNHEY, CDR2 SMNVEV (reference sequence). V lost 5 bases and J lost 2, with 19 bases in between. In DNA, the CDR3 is TGTGCCAGCAGTCCGAAACCAGTATCCAGGGGCAATCAGCCCCAGCATTTT. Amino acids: CASSPKPVSRGNQPQHF.

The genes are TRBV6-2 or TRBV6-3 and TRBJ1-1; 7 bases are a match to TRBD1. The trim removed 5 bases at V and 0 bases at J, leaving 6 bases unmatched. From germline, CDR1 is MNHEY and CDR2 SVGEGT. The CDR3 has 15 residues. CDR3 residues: CASSTRDRLNTEAFF. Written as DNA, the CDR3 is TGTGCCAGCAGTACGCGGGACAGACTGAACACTGAAGCTTTCTTT.

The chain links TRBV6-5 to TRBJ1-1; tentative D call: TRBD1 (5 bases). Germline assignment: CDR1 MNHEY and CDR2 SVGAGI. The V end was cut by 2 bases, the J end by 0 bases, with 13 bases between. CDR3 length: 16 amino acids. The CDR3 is CASSYSGWGLNTEAFF. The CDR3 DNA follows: TGTGCCAGCAGTTACAGCGGTTGGGGACTGAACACTGAAGCTTTCTTT.

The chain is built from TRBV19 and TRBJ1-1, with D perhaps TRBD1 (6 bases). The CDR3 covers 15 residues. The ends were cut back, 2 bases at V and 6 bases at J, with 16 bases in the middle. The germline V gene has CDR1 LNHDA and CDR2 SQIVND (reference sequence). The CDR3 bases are TGTGCCAGTAGTATATTTGAGGGGGGCATCGCTGAAGCTTTCTTT. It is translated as CASSIFEGGIAEAFF.

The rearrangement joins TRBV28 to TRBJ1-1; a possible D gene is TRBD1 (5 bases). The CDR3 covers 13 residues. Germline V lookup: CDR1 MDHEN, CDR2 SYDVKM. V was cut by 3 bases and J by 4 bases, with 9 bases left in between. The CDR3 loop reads CASSLVGVTEAFF. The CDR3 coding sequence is TGTGCCAGCAGTTTGGTGGGGGTCACTGAAGCTTTCTTT.

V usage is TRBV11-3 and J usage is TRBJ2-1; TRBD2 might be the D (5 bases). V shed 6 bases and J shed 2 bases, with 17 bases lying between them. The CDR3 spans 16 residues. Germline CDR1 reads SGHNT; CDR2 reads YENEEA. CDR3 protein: CASRPTRSHPYNEQFF. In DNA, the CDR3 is TGTGCCAGCAGGCCTACTAGGTCCCATCCCTACAATGAGCAGTTCTTC.

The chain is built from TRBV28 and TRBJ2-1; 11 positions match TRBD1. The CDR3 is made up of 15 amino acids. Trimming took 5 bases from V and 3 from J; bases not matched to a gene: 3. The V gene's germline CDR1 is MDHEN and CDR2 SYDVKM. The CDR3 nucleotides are TGTGCCAGCAGTCTCGGGACAGGGGGCTACAATGAGCAGTTCTTC. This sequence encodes CASSLGTGGYNEQFF.

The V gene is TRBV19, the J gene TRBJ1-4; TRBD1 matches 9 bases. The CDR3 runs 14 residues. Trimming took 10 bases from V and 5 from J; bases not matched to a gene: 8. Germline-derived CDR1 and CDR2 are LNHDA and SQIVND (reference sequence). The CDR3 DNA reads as TGTGCCACCCAGGACAGGGGCCTCAATGAAAAACTGTTTTTT. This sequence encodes CATQDRGLNEKLFF. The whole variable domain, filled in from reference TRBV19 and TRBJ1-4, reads DGGITQSPKYLFRKEGQNVTLSCEQNLNHDAMYWYRQDPGQGLRLIYYSQIVNDFQKGDIAEGYSVSREKKESFPLTVTSAQKNPTAFYLCATQDRGLNEKLFFGSGTQLSVL.

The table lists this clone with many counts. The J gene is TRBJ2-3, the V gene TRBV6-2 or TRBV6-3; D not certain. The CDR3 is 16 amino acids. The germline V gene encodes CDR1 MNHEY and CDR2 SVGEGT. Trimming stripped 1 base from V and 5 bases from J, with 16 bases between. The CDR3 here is CASSYFRRLTEDTQYF. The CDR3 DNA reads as TGTGCCAGCAGTTACTTCCGGCGGCTCACTGAAGATACGCAGTATTTT.

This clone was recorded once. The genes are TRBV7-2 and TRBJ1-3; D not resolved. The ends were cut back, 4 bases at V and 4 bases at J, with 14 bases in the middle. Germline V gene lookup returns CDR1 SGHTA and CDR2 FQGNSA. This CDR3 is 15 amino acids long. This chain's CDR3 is CASSSPGGLGNTIYF. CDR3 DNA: TGTGCCAGCAGCTCCCCTGGAGGACTCGGAAACACCATATATTTT.

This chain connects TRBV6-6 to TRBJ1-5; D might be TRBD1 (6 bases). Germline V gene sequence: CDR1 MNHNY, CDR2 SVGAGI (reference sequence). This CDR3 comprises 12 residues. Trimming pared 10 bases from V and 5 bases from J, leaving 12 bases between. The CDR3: CATKKGDQPQHF. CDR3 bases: TGTGCCACCAAGAAGGGGGATCAGCCCCAGCATTTT.

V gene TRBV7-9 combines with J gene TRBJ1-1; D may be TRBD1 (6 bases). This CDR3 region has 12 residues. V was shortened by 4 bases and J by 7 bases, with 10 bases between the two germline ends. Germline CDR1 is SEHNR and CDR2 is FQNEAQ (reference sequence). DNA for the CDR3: TGTGCCAGCAGCTCTCAGGGGCGTGAAGCTTTCTTT. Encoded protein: CASSSQGREAFF.

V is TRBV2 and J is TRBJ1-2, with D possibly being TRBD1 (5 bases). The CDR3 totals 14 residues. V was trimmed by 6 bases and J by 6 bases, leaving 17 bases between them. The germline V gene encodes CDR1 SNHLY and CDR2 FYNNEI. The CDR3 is CASREAAWGDGYTF. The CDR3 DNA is TGTGCCAGCAGAGAGGCAGCCTGGGGGGATGGCTACACCTTC.

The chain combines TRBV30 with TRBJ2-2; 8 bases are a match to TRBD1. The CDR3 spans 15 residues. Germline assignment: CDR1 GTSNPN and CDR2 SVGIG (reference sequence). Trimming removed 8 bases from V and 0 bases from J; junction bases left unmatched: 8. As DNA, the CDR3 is TGTGCCCGGGACAGGATATCCGCGAACACCGGGGAGCTGTTTTTT. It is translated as CARDRISANTGELFF. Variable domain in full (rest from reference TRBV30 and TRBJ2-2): SQTIHQWPATLVQPVGSPLSLECTVEGTSNPNLYWYRQAAGRGLQLLFYSVGIGQISSEVPQNLSASRPQDRQFILSSKKLLLSDSGFYLCARDRISANTGELFFGEGSRLTVL.

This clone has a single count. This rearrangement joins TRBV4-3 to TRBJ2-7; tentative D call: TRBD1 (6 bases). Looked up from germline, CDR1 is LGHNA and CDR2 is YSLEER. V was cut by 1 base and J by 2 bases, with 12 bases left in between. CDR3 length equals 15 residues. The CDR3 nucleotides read TGCGCCAGCAGCCAAGCCGCAGGGGCGACCTACGAGCAGTACTTC. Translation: CASSQAAGATYEQYF.

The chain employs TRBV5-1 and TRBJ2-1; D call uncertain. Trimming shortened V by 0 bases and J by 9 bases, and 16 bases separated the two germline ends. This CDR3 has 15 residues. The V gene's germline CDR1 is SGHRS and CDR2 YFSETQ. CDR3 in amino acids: CASSLGHQPTIEQFF. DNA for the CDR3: TGCGCCAGCAGCTTGGGACATCAGCCGACGATTGAGCAGTTCTTC.

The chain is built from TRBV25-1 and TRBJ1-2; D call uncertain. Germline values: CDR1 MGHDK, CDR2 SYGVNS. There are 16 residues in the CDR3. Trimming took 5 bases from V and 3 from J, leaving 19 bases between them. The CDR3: CASSPGPPNLHYGYTF. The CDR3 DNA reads TGTGCCAGCAGTCCCGGGCCCCCTAACCTCCACTATGGCTACACCTTC.

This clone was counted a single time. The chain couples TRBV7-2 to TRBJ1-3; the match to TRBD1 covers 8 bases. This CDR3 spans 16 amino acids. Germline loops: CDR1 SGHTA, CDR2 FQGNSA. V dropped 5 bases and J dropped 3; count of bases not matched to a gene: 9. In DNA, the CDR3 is TGTGCCAGCAGCCCAAGGACAGGGCGGGGTGGAAACACCATATATTTT. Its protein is CASSPRTGRGGNTIYF. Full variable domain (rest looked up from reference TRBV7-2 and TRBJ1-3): GAGVSQSPSNKVTEKGKDVELRCDPISGHTALYWYRQSLGQGLEFLIYFQGNSAPDKSGLPSDRFSAERTGGSVSTLTIQRTQQEDSAVYLCASSPRTGRGGNTIYFGEGSWLTVV.

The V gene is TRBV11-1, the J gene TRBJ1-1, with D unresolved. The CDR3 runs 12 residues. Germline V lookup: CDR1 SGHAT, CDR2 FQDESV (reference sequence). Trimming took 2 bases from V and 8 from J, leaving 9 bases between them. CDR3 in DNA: TGTGCCAGCAGCTTAAAAGTAACGGAAGCTTTCTTT. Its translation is CASSLKVTEAFF.

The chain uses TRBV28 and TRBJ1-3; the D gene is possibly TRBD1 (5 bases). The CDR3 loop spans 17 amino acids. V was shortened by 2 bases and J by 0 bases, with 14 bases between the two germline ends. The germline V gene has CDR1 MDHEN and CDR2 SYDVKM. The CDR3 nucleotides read TGTGCCAGCAGTTTACCTCCGGACACAGACTCTGGAAACACCATATATTTT. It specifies CASSLPPDTDSGNTIYF.

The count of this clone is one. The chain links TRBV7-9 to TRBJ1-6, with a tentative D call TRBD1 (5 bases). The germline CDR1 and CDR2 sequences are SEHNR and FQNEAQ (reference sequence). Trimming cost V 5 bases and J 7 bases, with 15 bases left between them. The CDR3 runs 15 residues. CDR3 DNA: TGTGCCAGCAGCCGCCGGGACGGGGAGAATTCACCCCTCCACTTT. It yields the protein CASSRRDGENSPLHF.

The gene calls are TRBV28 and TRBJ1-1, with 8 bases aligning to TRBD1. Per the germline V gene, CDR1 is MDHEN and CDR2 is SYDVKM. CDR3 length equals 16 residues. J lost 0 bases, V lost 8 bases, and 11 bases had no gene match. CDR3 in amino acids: CASSGGTGRMNTEAFF. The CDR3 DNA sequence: TGTGCCAGCTCGGGGGGGACAGGTAGGATGAACACTGAAGCTTTCTTT.

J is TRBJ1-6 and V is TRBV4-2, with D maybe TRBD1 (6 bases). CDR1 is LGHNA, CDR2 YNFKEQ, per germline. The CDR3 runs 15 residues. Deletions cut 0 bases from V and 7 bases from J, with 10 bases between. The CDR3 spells CASSQEQGRNSPLHF. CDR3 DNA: TGTGCCAGCAGCCAAGAACAGGGAAGAAATTCACCCCTCCACTTT.

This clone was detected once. DNA of the CDR3: TGTGCCAGCAGCTTTGGGAGGAATGGCCCCTACGAGCAGTACTTC. Translating gives CASSFGRNGPYEQYF. This rearrangement joins TRBV7-9 to TRBJ2-7; D possibly corresponds to TRBD2 (6 bases). CDR1 is SEHNR, CDR2 FQNEAQ, per germline (reference sequence). Trimming pared 3 bases from V and 2 bases from J, leaving 14 bases between. This CDR3 spans 15 amino acids.

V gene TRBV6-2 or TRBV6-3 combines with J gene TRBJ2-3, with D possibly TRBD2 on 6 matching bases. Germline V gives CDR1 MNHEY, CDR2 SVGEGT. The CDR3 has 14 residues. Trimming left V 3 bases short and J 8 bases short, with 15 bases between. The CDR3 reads CASSYGGGIGTQYF. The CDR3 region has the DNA TGTGCCAGCAGTTATGGAGGCGGGATCGGTACGCAGTATTTT.

The CDR3 loop reads CASSLRTGESYEQYF. The CDR3 DNA reads as TGTGCCAGCAGCTTGAGGACAGGCGAGTCCTACGAGCAGTACTTC. The chain carries TRBV5-4 and TRBJ2-7; the match to TRBD1 covers 7 bases. V was clipped by 1 base and J by 1 base; unmatched bases: 5. The CDR3 is 15 amino acids. CDR1 and CDR2 (germline): SGHNT, YYREEE (reference sequence).